Listed below are T cell receptor beta chains from one sample, sequenced in a study of blood T cell repertoires in COVID-19. TCRdb keeps only in-frame clones here, not all; method: immunoSEQ multiplex PCR. This table has more than 75,000 clones, roughly 84% appearing once. Sequencing was carried out using peripheral blood. These receptors came from a woman aged 70-85 years with acute or convalescent COVID-19. Both conserved end residues are trimmed from each CDR3. Rows may omit the clone size; those that give it use once, few, many or a size class.

v_call,clone_size,cdr3_aa
TRBV4-1,.,ASSQEARAPTEKLF
TRBV6-5,.,ASSWAGGSAV
TRBV14,.,ASSQDLRGNTIY
TRBV29-1,.,SVQGANYGYT
TRBV5-8,.,ASSLMDIRSYGYT
TRBV28,.,ASSLDRSRLNTEAF
TRBV19,.,ASGDSNYGYT
TRBV27,few,ASRATANTEAF
TRBV4-2,.,ASSQDSGEAF
TRBV6-5,.,ASRIPAGGTLH
TRBV29-1,.,SATDRGPTNYGYT
TRBV7-9,.,ASSLEREVYSYNEQF
TRBV6-5,.,ASRRAGALDEQF
TRBV7-2,.,ASSLVTSGGQETQY
TRBV24-1,.,ATSELAGGLNEQF
TRBV11-2,.,ASSLDTWTGDSNQPQH
TRBV19,.,ASSIPRVANYGYT
TRBV6-5,.,ATSRGGDQPQH
TRBV10-1,.,ASSDPSTSTGELF
TRBV18,.,ASSPFQGDSGNTIY
TRBV6-6,few,ASSYPDRGNQPQH
TRBV27,.,ASRVWTSGPDTQY
TRBV19,few,ASSNRGETQY
TRBV24-1,once,AIQDGDYGYT
TRBV10-2,.,ASSELGTSTDTQY
TRBV4-3,.,ASSQAPGPTDTQY
TRBV10-2,once,ASSEATDAGKLF
TRBV11-3,few,ASSPEGWRDNEQF
TRBV15,once,ATIKGGGIGAWNTEAF
TRBV9,.,ASSVGLAGVNTGELF
TRBV29-1,.,SLGANPDTQY
TRBV19,.,ASKKQGKDTQY
TRBV19,.,AAGWGTEAF
TRBV24-1,.,ATSDPGISGAYNEQF
TRBV2,.,ASSGGLSSTDTQY
TRBV18,.,ASSQGDYRGLALLGYT